A selection of T cell receptor beta chains follows, all from one sample in a study of shared clonotypes between healthy human individuals. Using immunoSEQ multiplex PCR, the repertoire was profiled, and TCRdb retains in-frame clones only, with some absent. The sample lists 850,000 to 1,200,000 clones; roughly 70% were seen once. Sequencing was performed on memory CD4+ T cells sorted from blood. These receptors came from a man in his late teens or twenties in good health. Each CDR3 is given with its conserved first and last residue. D genes are given only for firm matches. Rows give clone size only sometimes, using once, few, many, or a class for an expanded clone.

cdr3_aa	cdr3_nt	d_call	clone_size	j_call	v_call
CASSLRQGGDYEQYF	TGCGCCAGCAGCCTCCGACAGGGTGGGGACTACGAGCAGTACTTC	TRBD1	.	TRBJ2-7	TRBV4-1
CASSGGTGLQETQYF	TGTGCCAGCAGCGGCGGGACAGGGTTGCAAGAGACCCAGTACTTC	TRBD1	.	TRBJ2-5	TRBV5-6
CASSQPGQSYNEQFF	TGCGCCAGCAGCCAGCCCGGACAGAGTTACAATGAGCAGTTCTTC	.	once	TRBJ2-1	TRBV4-1
CAWTTLGDRENSPLHF	TGTGCCTGGACGACTCTTGGGGACAGGGAAAATTCACCCCTCCACTTT	TRBD1	.	TRBJ1-6	TRBV30
CASSYSRGSSTDTQYF	TGTGCCAGCAGTTACTCGAGGGGTTCTAGCACAGATACGCAGTATTTT	.	.	TRBJ2-3	TRBV6-6
CASSPGGPTPYEQYF	TGTGCCAGCAGCCCAGGGGGCCCTACGCCCTACGAGCAGTACTTC	TRBD1	.	TRBJ2-7	TRBV28
CASRLVGTGKGQPQHF	TGTGCAAGTCGCTTAGTAGGGACAGGGAAAGGACAGCCCCAGCATTTT	.	once	TRBJ1-5	TRBV12-2
CASSYTSAAGEKLFF	TGTGCCAGCAGTTACACATCGGCAGCCGGTGAAAAACTGTTTTTT	.	.	TRBJ1-4	TRBV6-6
CASSLDRGTEGYTF	TGTGCCAGCAGCTTAGATCGAGGGACGGAAGGCTACACCTTC	.	.	TRBJ1-2	TRBV7-2
CASSRTGSYEQYF	TGTGCCAGCAGTCGGACAGGTTCCTACGAGCAGTACTTC	TRBD1	.	TRBJ2-7	TRBV6-5
CVWSVRRTDPEQYF	TGTGTCTGGAGCGTGAGGAGGACCGACCCTGAGCAGTACTTC	.	.	TRBJ2-7	TRBV30
CASSVTSGRDTDTQYF	TGTGCCAGCAGCGTGACTAGCGGGAGGGACACAGATACGCAGTATTTT	TRBD2	.	TRBJ2-3	TRBV9
CASNPTGKEKLFF	TGTGCCAGCAACCCGACAGGGAAGGAAAAACTGTTTTTT	TRBD1	.	TRBJ1-4	TRBV6-1
CASSAQRGSNQPQHF	TGCGCCAGCAGCGCCCAGAGGGGTAGCAATCAGCCCCAGCATTTT	.	.	TRBJ1-5	TRBV4-1
CASRQGQGTNEKLFF	TGTGCCAGCAGACAGGGGCAGGGGACTAATGAAAAACTGTTTTTT	TRBD1	.	TRBJ1-4	TRBV2
CASSVESRQGENEQYF	TGTGCCAGCAGCGTAGAATCCCGCCAGGGGGAAAACGAGCAGTACTTC	TRBD1	.	TRBJ2-7	TRBV9
CASRRDSRTDTQYF	TGTGCCAGCAGGCGGGACAGTCGAACAGATACGCAGTATTTT	.	.	TRBJ2-3	TRBV6-1
CASSLATGGSYEQYF	TGTGCCAGCAGCTTAGCGACAGGGGGCTCCTACGAGCAGTACTTC	TRBD1	.	TRBJ2-7	TRBV7-2
CASSQEAWVEGTEAFF	TGCGCCAGCAGCCAAGAAGCGTGGGTGGAGGGGACTGAAGCTTTCTTT	.	.	TRBJ1-1	TRBV4-1
CASRREGGIAYEQYF	TGTGCCAGCAGGAGGGAGGGGGGCATAGCCTACGAGCAGTACTTC	.	.	TRBJ2-7	TRBV6-6
CASTSGQIYGYTF	TGTGCCAGCACTTCGGGGCAGATCTATGGCTACACCTTC	.	few	TRBJ1-2	TRBV6-1
CASSLNRAMGGYTF	TGTGCCAGCAGCCTAAACAGGGCAATGGGTGGCTACACCTTC	.	.	TRBJ1-2	TRBV7-2
CASSEGPASYEQYF	TGTGCCAGCAGTGAAGGCCCAGCCAGCTACGAGCAGTACTTC	.	.	TRBJ2-7	TRBV6-1
CASSRQRSQGGNEQFF	TGTGCCAGCAGCCGCCAGAGGTCGCAGGGTGGGAATGAGCAGTTCTTC	.	.	TRBJ2-1	TRBV5-4
CASSSGADNQPQHF	TGTGCCAGCAGCTCGGGGGCAGATAATCAGCCCCAGCATTTT	.	.	TRBJ1-5	TRBV5-4
CASSQDSGTLNTEAFF	TGCGCCAGCAGCCAAGATTCTGGGACACTGAACACTGAAGCTTTCTTT	.	.	TRBJ1-1	TRBV4-1
CASSWRGMRGYEQYF	TGTGCCAGCAGTTGGAGGGGGATGCGGGGCTACGAGCAGTACTTC	.	.	TRBJ2-7	TRBV28
CASSFSSSLRKDEQFF	TGTGCCAGCAGCTTCAGCTCCTCCCTCCGGAAGGATGAGCAGTTCTTC	.	.	TRBJ2-1	TRBV5-8
CASSLLHGTNEKLFF	TGTGCCAGCAGCTTACTCCATGGGACTAATGAAAAACTGTTTTTT	.	.	TRBJ1-4	TRBV7-9
CASSLSGLGTGGYEQYF	TGCGCCAGCAGCTTGTCGGGATTAGGGACAGGGGGCTACGAGCAGTACTTC	TRBD1	.	TRBJ2-7	TRBV5-1
CASRLGTSGRAGYEQYF	TGCGCCAGCAGGCTTGGGACTAGCGGGAGGGCCGGTTACGAGCAGTACTTC	TRBD2	once	TRBJ2-7	TRBV5-1
CASSLSAGANYEQYF	TGTGCCAGCAGTCTTTCGGCGGGAGCCAACTACGAGCAGTACTTC	TRBD2	few	TRBJ2-7	TRBV6-1
CASSLTGTGTNSPLHF	TGCGCCAGCAGCTTGACCGGGACAGGGACTAATTCACCCCTCCACTTT	TRBD1	few	TRBJ1-6	TRBV5-1
CASSNRGTSGIKGDEQYF	TGTGCCAGCAGCAATAGGGGGACTAGCGGGATCAAGGGGGACGAGCAGTACTTC	TRBD2	.	TRBJ2-7	TRBV7-9
CASSLASWAGVNQPQHF	TGTGCCAGCAGCTTAGCGTCTTGGGCAGGGGTCAATCAGCCCCAGCATTTT	.	few	TRBJ1-5	TRBV7-8
CASSREPGGSYEQYF	TGCGCCAGCAGCCGAGAGCCAGGGGGATCCTACGAGCAGTACTTC	TRBD1	once	TRBJ2-7	TRBV4-1
CAWSVSYTEAFF	TGTGCCTGGAGTGTGTCTTACACTGAAGCTTTCTTT	.	many	TRBJ1-1	TRBV30
CASSPRGTSGGMYF	TGTGCCAGCAGCCCGCGGGGGACTAGCGGGGGGATGTACTTC	TRBD2	.	TRBJ2-7	TRBV7-2
CAWSLGTRVRQPQHF	TGTGCCTGGAGTCTTGGGACACGCGTGCGGCAGCCCCAGCATTTT	.	few	TRBJ1-5	TRBV30
CASSLGLANNEQFF	TGTGCTAGCAGCTTAGGACTAGCGAACAATGAGCAGTTCTTC	TRBD2	once	TRBJ2-1	TRBV7-7
CASREGGHSGNTIYF	TGTGCCAGCAGGGAGGGGGGGCACTCTGGAAACACCATATATTTT	.	.	TRBJ1-3	TRBV6-1
CASSFDRSGNTIYF	TGTGCCAGCAGCTTTGACCGCTCTGGAAACACCATATATTTT	.	.	TRBJ1-3	TRBV5-5
CASSLGQPNEKLFF	TGTGCCAGCAGCCTGGGACAGCCTAATGAAAAACTGTTTTTT	TRBD1	.	TRBJ1-4	TRBV5-4
CASSQDPKGPTIHF	TGCGCCAGCAGCCAAGACCCTAAGGGACCGACTATCCACTTT	.	.	TRBJ1-6	TRBV5-1
CAWSPGPHRARGYGYTF	TGTGCCTGGAGCCCCGGGCCCCACAGGGCCCGGGGCTATGGCTACACCTTC	.	.	TRBJ1-2	TRBV30
CASRGQAYNEQFF	TGTGCCAGCAGGGGACAGGCCTACAATGAGCAGTTCTTC	TRBD1	once	TRBJ2-1	TRBV2
CASSPSGYWNGNEQFF	TGTGCCAGCAGCCCTAGCGGGTACTGGAATGGGAATGAGCAGTTCTTC	TRBD2	once	TRBJ2-1	TRBV7-2
CAISESISSYNEQFF	TGTGCCATCAGTGAAAGCATCAGCTCCTACAATGAGCAGTTCTTC	.	.	TRBJ2-1	TRBV10-3
CASSSGRVPDTQYF	TGTGCCAGCAGCTCTGGGAGGGTGCCAGATACGCAGTATTTT	TRBD2	.	TRBJ2-3	TRBV11-2
CASSTTHGYTF	TGTGCCAGCAGCACAACGCATGGCTACACCTTC	.	.	TRBJ1-2	TRBV25-1
CASSAGQGANYGYTF	TGTGCCAGCAGTGCAGGACAGGGAGCTAACTATGGCTACACCTTC	TRBD1	.	TRBJ1-2	TRBV2
CASSLEPSGGQETQYF	TGCGCCAGCAGCTTGGAACCTAGCGGGGGCCAAGAGACCCAGTACTTC	TRBD2	.	TRBJ2-5	TRBV5-1
CASSRSAGTGVSGEKLFF	TGTGCCAGCAGCCGATCCGCGGGGACAGGGGTTAGTGGTGAAAAACTGTTTTTT	TRBD1	.	TRBJ1-4	TRBV7-9
CASSAGSVETQYF	TGTGCCAGCAGCGCTGGGAGCGTGGAGACCCAGTACTTC	.	.	TRBJ2-5	TRBV5-4
CASSPGLARLYNEQFF	TGTGCCAGCTCACCTGGACTAGCGAGACTATACAATGAGCAGTTCTTC	TRBD2	.	TRBJ2-1	TRBV18
CASSVAWRGNTDTQYF	TGTGCCAGCAGCGTCGCATGGAGGGGGAACACAGATACGCAGTATTTT	.	.	TRBJ2-3	TRBV9
CASSFTGTANEQYF	TGTGCCAGCAGCTTTACCGGGACAGCGAACGAGCAGTACTTC	TRBD1	few	TRBJ2-7	TRBV5-6
CASSSLGTDSYEQYF	TGCGCCAGCAGCTCCCTCGGGACCGATTCCTACGAGCAGTACTTC	.	.	TRBJ2-7	TRBV5-1
CASSSAGHYGYTF	TGTGCCAGCAGTTCTGCGGGCCACTATGGCTACACCTTC	.	.	TRBJ1-2	TRBV6-1